Listed below are T cell receptor beta chains from one sample, sequenced in a study of blood T cell repertoires in COVID-19. Profiled with immunoSEQ multiplex PCR; TCRdb holds only in-frame clones, not every one. The sample contains about 74,000 clones, roughly 88% of which appear only once. The sequenced sample was peripheral blood. The origin of the receptors is a woman aged 50 to 65 in a cohort sampled during active COVID-19. Each CDR3 is given with its conserved first and last residue. Fields, in order: V gene, D gene, clone size, J gene, CDR3 DNA, CDR3 protein. D genes are given only for firm matches. Not all rows give a size; the values are once, few, many and, for expanded clones, a class.

TRBV19	TRBD2	-	TRBJ2-1	TGTGCCAGTAGTATAGACGGGACTAGCGGGAGGGCCACCTACAATGAGCAGTTCTTC	CASSIDGTSGRATYNEQFF
TRBV6-5	-	once	TRBJ1-6	TGTGCCAGCAGTCCCCCAGGGTCACCCCTCCACTTT	CASSPPGSPLHF
TRBV6-1	-	-	TRBJ1-2	TGTGCCAGCAGTGAAGAACAGGGTCATGGCTACACCTTC	CASSEEQGHGYTF
TRBV13	TRBD2	-	TRBJ2-3	TGTGCCAGCGGCGGATCTCCGCGGACTAGCGGGTCTAGCACAGATACGCAGTATTTT	CASGGSPRTSGSSTDTQYF
TRBV4-1	TRBD1	once	TRBJ1-5	TGCGCCAGCAGCCTTCGACAGGGGGAAGGCGGCAATCAGCCCCAGCATTTT	CASSLRQGEGGNQPQHF
TRBV30	TRBD1	-	TRBJ1-1	TGTGCCTGGAGTGGTTGGGACAGGGGGAACACTGAAGCTTTCTTT	CAWSGWDRGNTEAFF
TRBV5-1	TRBD2	few	TRBJ2-7	TGCGCCAGCAACCCCCGGTCTAGCGGAACCTACGAGCAGTACTTC	CASNPRSSGTYEQYF
TRBV5-8	-	once	TRBJ2-2	TGTGCCAGCAGCCCAGGGGCAGGGGAGAGCACCGGGGAGCTGTTTTTT	CASSPGAGESTGELFF
TRBV6-1	-	-	TRBJ1-1	TGTGCCAGCAGTGACCAGGAAACTGAAGCTTTCTTT	CASSDQETEAFF
TRBV3-1/TRBV3-2	TRBD1	-	TRBJ2-3	TGTGCCAGCAGCCACACTAGGACAGGGCCCGATACGCAGTATTTT	CASSHTRTGPDTQYF
TRBV27	-	-	TRBJ1-1	TGTGCCAGCAGTCCCTCAGGAATCATGAACACTGAAGCTTTCTTT	CASSPSGIMNTEAFF
TRBV30	TRBD1	-	TRBJ1-1	TGTGCCGGTAACAGGGGCACTGAAGCTTTCTTT	CAGNRGTEAFF
TRBV5-1	-	-	TRBJ2-5	TGCGCCAGCAGCTTGGCCCAGCGGGTAGAGACCCAGTACTTC	CASSLAQRVETQYF
TRBV9	TRBD1	-	TRBJ1-2	TGTGCCAGCAGCGCCATCCCGGGACAGGGCTATGGCTACACCTTC	CASSAIPGQGYGYTF
TRBV2	TRBD1	-	TRBJ1-5	TGTGCCAGCAGTCCCGAGACAGGGGGCGACGGGCCCCAGCATTTT	CASSPETGGDGPQHF
TRBV7-2	-	-	TRBJ1-1	TGTGCCAGCAGCTTAGGGGGGGGGACTGAAGCTTTCTTT	CASSLGGGTEAFF
TRBV11-2	-	-	TRBJ1-1	TGTGCCAGCAGCCTTCCCGGACAGACCTCGTCGATCTTT	CASSLPGQTSSIF
TRBV28	-	-	TRBJ1-2	TGTGCCAGCAGTTTCCAGAACTATGGCTACACCTTC	CASSFQNYGYTF
TRBV2	-	-	TRBJ1-3	TGTGCCAGCAGTTCACAGGGTGCGCCTGGAAACACCATATATTTT	CASSSQGAPGNTIYF
TRBV7-9	-	-	TRBJ1-4	TGTGCCAGCAGCGGGGAGGTTGCAACTAATGAAAAACTGTTTTTT	CASSGEVATNEKLFF
TRBV5-6	TRBD2	once	TRBJ2-2	TGTGCCAGCAGCTTGGGAGAACTAGCGGGAGCGGGGGCCGGGGAGCTGTTTTTT	CASSLGELAGAGAGELFF
TRBV29-1	-	-	TRBJ2-7	TGCAGCGTTGCTCACGGCTACGAGCAGTACTTC	CSVAHGYEQYF